The clone carrying this T cell receptor beta chain was observed a handful of times. As yet, its antigen is unknown. These data are taken from a study of response to subunit inactivated influenza vaccine. Study-level points and caveats: Few new T cells, the authors suggested, are recruited by each seasonal influenza vaccination.

MiXCR was run by TCRdb on the RT-PCR reads, yielding one entry per CDR3 protein. The sample has about 150,000 distinct CDR3 sequences, roughly a tenth seen once. Specimen: CD8+ T cells sorted from PBMCs, collected 23 months after vaccination. The TCR originated in a man aged 45-69 years who received an inactivated influenza vaccine.

In DNA, the CDR3 is TGCAGCGTGGACTCAGGGGACTACGAGCAGTACTTC. Amino acids: CSVDSGDYEQYF. The V call is TRBV29-1, the J call TRBJ2-7; maybe TRBD1 (6 bases). The V end lost 6 bases, the J end lost 3 bases, and 12 bases lay between the germline ends. The germline CDR1 and CDR2 sequences are SQVTM and ANQGSEA. The CDR3 is 12 residues long.